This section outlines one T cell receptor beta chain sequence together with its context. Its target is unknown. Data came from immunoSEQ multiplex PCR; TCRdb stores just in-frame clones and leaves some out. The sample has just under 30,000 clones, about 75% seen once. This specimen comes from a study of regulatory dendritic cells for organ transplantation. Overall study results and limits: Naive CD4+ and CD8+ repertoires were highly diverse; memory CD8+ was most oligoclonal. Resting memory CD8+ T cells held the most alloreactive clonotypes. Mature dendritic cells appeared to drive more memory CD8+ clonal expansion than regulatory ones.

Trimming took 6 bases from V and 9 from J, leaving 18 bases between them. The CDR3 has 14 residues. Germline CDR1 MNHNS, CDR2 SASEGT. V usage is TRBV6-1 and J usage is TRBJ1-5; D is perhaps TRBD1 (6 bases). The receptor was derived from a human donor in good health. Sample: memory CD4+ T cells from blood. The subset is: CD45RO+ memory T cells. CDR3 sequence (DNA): TGTGCCAGCAGCCTCGAGGGCAGGGGAAGGCCCCAGCATTTT. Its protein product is CASSLEGRGRPQHF.